The 11 T cell receptor beta chains given below trace back to one sample, sequenced in a study of tumor-infiltrating lymphocytes in glioblastoma multiforme. TCR beta libraries were built from RNA through three nested multiplex PCR rounds using modified ARM-PCR. MiXCR, applied by TCRdb to the multiplex PCR reads, yields one record per CDR3 protein. Here the sample spans just under 20,000 distinct CDR3 sequences, approximately 70% being singletons. Sequencing used peripheral blood. Source of these receptors: a male donor with glioblastoma.

V usage is TRBV11-2 and J usage is TRBJ2-5; D is possibly TRBD1 (5 bases). This CDR3 comprises 14 residues. The germline gives CDR1 SGHAT, CDR2 FQNNGV. V lost 3 bases and J 4 bases, leaving 12 bases between the germline ends. The CDR3 DNA is TGTGCCAGCAGCTTGAAGGGGTGGAGAGAGACCCAGTACTTC. It encodes CASSLKGWRETQYF. Drawing the rest from reference TRBV11-2 and TRBJ2-5, the complete variable domain is EAGVAQSPRYKIIEKRQSVAFWCNPISGHATLYWYQQILGQGPKLLIQFQNNGVVDDSQLPKDRFSAERLKGVDSTLKIQPAKLEDSAVYLCASSLKGWRETQYFGPGTRLLVL.

The V call is TRBV29-1, the J call TRBJ2-3; TRBD1 might be the D (6 bases). Germline CDR1 SQVTM, CDR2 ANQGSEA. The V end lost 4 bases, the J end lost 4 bases, and 18 bases lay between the germline ends. The CDR3 has 15 residues. CDR3 coding DNA: TGCAGCGTTGTAGGGACACCCTACAATGCAGATACGCAGTATTTT. As protein: CSVVGTPYNADTQYF.

Points on this clonotype: A much larger clone sits a single nucleotide away, making a read error possible. The chain employs TRBV5-1 and TRBJ1-5, with 7 bases identical to TRBD1. V lost 4 bases to trimming and J lost 6 bases; unmatched junction nucleotides: 7. The CDR3 is made up of 14 amino acids. Germline CDR1 SGHRS, CDR2 YFSETQ. Written as DNA, the CDR3 is TGCGCCAGCAGCATGGGACAGATTGGTCAGCCCCAGCATTTT. It is translated as CASSMGQIGQPQHF. The whole variable domain, remainder taken from reference TRBV5-1 and TRBJ1-5, is KAGVTQTPRYLIKTRGQQVTLSCSPISGHRSVSWYQQTPGQGLQFLFEYFSETQRNKGNFPGRFSGRQFSNSRSEMNVSTLELGDSALYLCASSMGQIGQPQHFGDGTRLSIL.

This clonotype was picked up one time. The conserved phenylalanine or tryptophan is not found at the CDR3 terminus, so this likely reflects a read error. This chain joins TRBV11-1 and TRBJ2-2; D not resolved. The CDR3 has 15 residues. CDR1 and CDR2 from the germline V gene are SGHAT and FQDESV (reference sequence). CDR3 coding DNA: TGTGCCAGCAGCTTAGAACGCACGAACACCGGAGAGCTGTTTTTA. Its translation is CASSLERTNTGELFL.

The V gene is TRBV11-3, the J gene TRBJ2-1; D may be TRBD1 or TRBD2 (6 bases each). The ends were cut back, 4 bases at V and 11 bases at J, with 15 bases in the middle. The CDR3 covers 13 residues. Germline V gene lookup returns CDR1 SGHNT and CDR2 YENEEA. CDR3 protein: CASSSRGDGKQFF. The CDR3 DNA follows: TGTGCCAGCAGCTCTAGGGGGGATGGTAAGCAGTTCTTC.

Turning to this clonotype: A read error may be the cause here, since a much bigger clone is one base away. The chain links TRBV5-1 to TRBJ1-1; D possibly corresponds to TRBD1 (5 bases). The CDR3 is 13 residues long. Trimming removed 7 bases at V and 5 bases at J, with 15 bases between. The germline V gene encodes CDR1 SGHRS and CDR2 YFSETQ. CDR3 DNA sequence: TGCGCCAGCGCCTTTCGGGGGGGGACTGAAGCTTTCTTT. Amino acids: CASAFRGGTEAFF.

This clonotype was counted between two and nine times. CDR3 amino acids: CASSRGISNEQFF. The CDR3 DNA sequence: TGTGCCAGCAGCAGGGGGATTTCCAATGAGCAGTTCTTC. The chain joins TRBV11-2 to TRBJ2-1; tentative D call: TRBD1 (6 bases). This CDR3 has 13 residues. Germline-derived CDR1 and CDR2 are SGHAT and FQNNGV. Trimming took off 5 bases at V and 6 bases at J, with 11 bases between the two ends.

This clonotype was recorded many times. This chain uses TRBV5-1 with TRBJ1-6; maybe TRBD1 (5 bases). CDR3 length: 15 amino acids. V was pared by 0 bases and J by 5 bases, with 9 bases between. CDR1 and CDR2 from the germline V gene are SGHRS and YFSETQ. CDR3 sequence reads: CASSLGTGHNSPLHF. CDR3 in DNA: TGCGCCAGCAGCTTGGGAACAGGCCATAATTCACCCCTCCACTTT. Looking up the rest from reference TRBV5-1 and TRBJ1-6 gives the full variable domain: KAGVTQTPRYLIKTRGQQVTLSCSPISGHRSVSWYQQTPGQGLQFLFEYFSETQRNKGNFPGRFSGRQFSNSRSEMNVSTLELGDSALYLCASSLGTGHNSPLHFGNGTRLTVT.

Details on this clonotype: The germline gene is not matched at one end of the junction; a read error may be the cause. The gene calls are TRBV11-2 and TRBJ1-1; weak D call: TRBD1 (6 bases). The V gene's germline CDR1 is SGHAT and CDR2 FQNNGV. This CDR3 is 16 amino acids long. CDR3 residues: CASGLLQQGLDTEALF. DNA for the CDR3: TGTGCCAGCGGCTTACTCCAACAGGGACTGGACACTGAAGCTCTCTTT.

A note on this clonotype: Compared with germline, one end of the junction differs, possibly owing to a read error. This rearrangement joins TRBV11-2 to TRBJ2-1; TRBD2 matches 10 bases. Germline CDR1 is SGHAT and CDR2 is FQNNGV. CDR3 length: 14 residues. CDR3 nucleotide sequence: TGTGCCAGCAGGTTAGCGGGAGGTCTCAATGAGCAGTTCTTC. It encodes CASRLAGGLNEQFF.

This clonotype was counted once. The chain recombines TRBV6-1 with TRBJ1-1; D gene uncertain. CDR1 and CDR2 from the germline V gene are MNHNS and SASEGT. V lost 8 bases to trimming and J lost 3 bases, with 13 bases between them. The CDR3 runs to 13 residues. The CDR3 DNA follows: TGTGCCAGCGGTGTCGGACCAGACACTGAAGCTTTCTTT. Translating it yields CASGVGPDTEAFF.